The source of this TCR beta chain is a study of Graves' ophthalmopathy and Graves' hyperthyroidism. Findings and limits, study-wide: Most thyroid-expanded clonotypes exceeding 0.001 frequency were also found in blood. In separating ophthalmopathy from stable hyperthyroidism, a 13-signature model achieved 87.88% sensitivity and about 80% specificity.

Ophthalmopathic donors had moderate-to-severe activity, CAS ≥3 and NOSPECS ≥4, with disease that had lasted under 3 months. Sampling under 12 ml of fresh peripheral blood provided the PBMCs. RNA transcripts were the source from which TCR beta CDR3 regions were amplified. First-round RT-PCR employed HTBI primers, with a second-round multiplex PCR after it. Each CDR3 protein is one row after TCRdb ran MiXCR on the multiplex PCR reads. The sample has about 400,000 distinct CDR3 sequences, around 20% seen once. This clonotype was counted many times. Its antigen is unidentified. The germline CDR1 and CDR2 sequences are MNHEY and SVGEGT. This CDR3 contains 15 residues. Trimming pared 2 bases from V and 4 bases from J, leaving 15 bases between.

The J gene is TRBJ2-7, the V gene TRBV6-2 or TRBV6-3, with TRBD1 as a possible D gene (6 bases). The sequenced sample consisted of peripheral blood. This receptor was identified in a woman between 18 and 29 years old with Graves' ophthalmopathy. CDR3 amino acids: CASSYVGQGLYEQYF. CDR3 in DNA: TGTGCCAGCAGTTACGTCGGGCAGGGGCTTTACGAGCAGTACTTC.